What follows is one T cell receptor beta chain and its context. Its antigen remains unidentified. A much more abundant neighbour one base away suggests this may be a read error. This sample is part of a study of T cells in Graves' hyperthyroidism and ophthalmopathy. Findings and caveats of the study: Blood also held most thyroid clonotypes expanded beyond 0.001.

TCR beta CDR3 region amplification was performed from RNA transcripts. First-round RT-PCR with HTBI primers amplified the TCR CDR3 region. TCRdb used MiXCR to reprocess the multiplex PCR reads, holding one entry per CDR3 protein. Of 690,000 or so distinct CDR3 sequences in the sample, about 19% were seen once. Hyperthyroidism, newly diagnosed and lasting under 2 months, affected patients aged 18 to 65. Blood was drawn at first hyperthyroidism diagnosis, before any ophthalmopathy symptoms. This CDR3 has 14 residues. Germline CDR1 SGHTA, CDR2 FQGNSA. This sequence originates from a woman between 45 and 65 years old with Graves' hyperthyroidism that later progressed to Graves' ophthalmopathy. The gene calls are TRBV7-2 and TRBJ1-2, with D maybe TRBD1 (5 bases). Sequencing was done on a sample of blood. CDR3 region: CSSSPAGWRTGYTF. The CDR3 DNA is TGTTCCAGCAGCCCGGCAGGGTGGCGAACTGGCTACACCTTC. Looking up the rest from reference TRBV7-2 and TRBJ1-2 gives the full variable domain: GAGVSQSPSNKVTEKGKDVELRCDPISGHTALYWYRQSLGQGLEFLIYFQGNSAPDKSGLPSDRFSAERTGGSVSTLTIQRTQQEDSAVYLCSSSPAGWRTGYTFGSGTRLTVV.